Below, 30 T cell receptor beta chains from the same sample are listed, as sequenced in a study of blood T cell repertoires in COVID-19. Profiled with immunoSEQ multiplex PCR; TCRdb holds only in-frame clones, not every one. The sample records 150,000 or so clones, approximately 90% being singletons. Material: peripheral blood. The receptor set was obtained from a man between 18 and 35 years old with acute or convalescent COVID-19.

This clone was seen just once. The chain has TRBV29-1 and TRBJ1-2; D unresolved. Germline-derived CDR1 and CDR2 are SQVTM and ANQGSEA. V dropped 6 bases and J dropped 6 bases, with 11 bases sitting between them. This CDR3 contains 11 residues. The CDR3 loop is CSVPVGHGYTF. DNA for the CDR3: TGCAGCGTCCCGGTTGGGCATGGCTACACCTTC.

This chain joins TRBV19 and TRBJ1-2; tentative D call: TRBD1 (6 bases). V was pared by 3 bases and J by 4 bases, with 12 bases between. The CDR3 has 14 residues. Germline V gene lookup returns CDR1 LNHDA and CDR2 SQIVND (reference sequence). CDR3 nucleotide sequence: TGTGCCAGTAGTATTACCGGACAGAGCTATGGCTACACCTTC. Its translation is CASSITGQSYGYTF.

Details on this clone: Different DNA sequences within this sample yield the same CDR3. The chain recombines TRBV2 with TRBJ1-5, with D unresolved. Germline V gene sequence: CDR1 SNHLY, CDR2 FYNNEI. Trimming stripped 4 bases from V and 4 bases from J, with 5 bases between. CDR3 length equals 12 residues. The CDR3 DNA reads TGTGCCAGCAGTGGTCGGAATCAGCCCCAGCATTTT. Encoded protein: CASSGRNQPQHF.

A single count supports this clone. V and J are TRBV6-2 or TRBV6-3 and TRBJ2-7; 10 bases map to TRBD2. CDR1 and CDR2 (germline): MNHEY, SVGEGT. The junction had 6 bases not matched to a gene; V was cut back by 4 bases and J by 3 bases. This CDR3 comprises 15 residues. This CDR3 reads CASSSVAGGGYEQYF. The CDR3, as DNA: TGTGCCAGCAGTTCGGTAGCGGGAGGTGGCTACGAGCAGTACTTC.

J is TRBJ2-7 and V is TRBV13; 7 positions match TRBD1. Trimming removed 5 bases from V and 3 bases from J; junction bases left unmatched: 7. CDR1 and CDR2 from the germline V gene are PRHDT and FYEKMQ (reference sequence). This CDR3 is built from 14 residues. CDR3 region: CASSQTGVSYEQYF. The CDR3 nucleotides read TGTGCCAGCAGCCAAACAGGGGTCAGCTACGAGCAGTACTTC.

The DNA of the CDR3 is TGTGCCAGCAATAACCTGAGGGGCACAGATACGCAGTATTTT. It yields the protein CASNNLRGTDTQYF. V gene TRBV6-5 combines with J gene TRBJ2-3; perhaps TRBD2 as D (5 bases). CDR1 is MNHEY, CDR2 SVGAGI, per germline. The CDR3 length is 14 residues. Trimming left V 7 bases short and J 1 base short, with 12 bases between.

This clone appeared a single time. The rearrangement uses TRBV3-1 (or the pseudogene TRBV3-2) and TRBJ1-1, with a weak D call TRBD1 (5 bases). Germline loops: CDR1 LGHDT, CDR2 YNNKEL (reference sequence). Trimming removed 4 bases at V and 1 base at J, with 10 bases between. The length of the CDR3 is 14 residues. The CDR3 region is CASSPQGTNTEAFF. DNA of the CDR3: TGTGCCAGCAGCCCCCAGGGCACGAACACTGAAGCTTTCTTT.

V is TRBV19 and J is TRBJ1-1; 7 bases are shared with TRBD1. CDR1 is LNHDA and CDR2 is SQIVND in the germline V gene (reference sequence). This CDR3 is 16 amino acids long. V was clipped by 3 bases and J by 1 base; unmatched bases: 8. The CDR3 DNA sequence: TGTGCCAGTAGTATCGACAGGGAAAAAGGGAACACTGAAGCTTTCTTT. Amino acids: CASSIDREKGNTEAFF.

The J gene is TRBJ2-5, the V gene TRBV30; 11 bases align to TRBD2. CDR1 and CDR2 (germline): GTSNPN, SVGIG (reference sequence). The CDR3 sequence is 18 residues long. The V segment lost 2 bases and the J segment 3 bases; nucleotides outside the gene matches: 14. CDR3 DNA sequence: TGTGCCTGGAGTTCCGGGACTAGCGGCCCGGGAATCAAAGAGACCCAGTACTTC. This gives the protein CAWSSGTSGPGIKETQYF.

The chain uses TRBV4-1 and TRBJ1-5; D gene unclear. The CDR3 consists of 13 residues. V was pared by 1 base and J by 5 bases, with 6 bases between. Germline CDR1 reads MGHRA; CDR2 reads YSYEKL. The CDR3 here is CASSQGADQPQHF. The CDR3 DNA reads TGCGCCAGCAGCCAAGGAGCCGATCAGCCCCAGCATTTT.

This chain uses TRBV14 with TRBJ2-5; a weak D match, TRBD1 (6 bases). The germline gives CDR1 SGHDN, CDR2 FVKESK. The CDR3 is 16 amino acids. V shed 0 bases and J shed 5 bases, with 16 bases lying between them. The CDR3 region has the DNA TGTGCCAGCAGCCAAGAATCGTACAGGGTGGAGGAGACCCAGTACTTC. Protein product: CASSQESYRVEETQYF.

The chain uses TRBV7-6 and TRBJ2-3; TRBD2 is a possible D gene (5 bases). Looked up from germline, CDR1 is SGHVS and CDR2 is FNYEAQ. V lost 1 base and J 4 bases, leaving 21 bases between the germline ends. The CDR3 contains 18 residues. The CDR3 loop reads CASSLVLPYDPEADTQYF. The CDR3 coding sequence is TGTGCCAGCAGCTTAGTCCTCCCTTACGACCCGGAGGCAGATACGCAGTATTTT.

This clone came up a few times. The chain has TRBV7-8 and TRBJ1-6, with TRBD1 as a possible D gene (5 bases). Germline loops: CDR1 SGHVS, CDR2 FQNEAQ. The CDR3 has 16 residues. V was clipped by 0 bases and J by 10 bases, with 16 bases between them. CDR3 in DNA: TGTGCCAGCAGCTTAGCCAGGGATTCGTTAGGCTCACCCCTCCACTTT. This encodes CASSLARDSLGSPLHF.

The chain employs TRBV2 and TRBJ1-3; D is perhaps TRBD1 (6 bases). The CDR3 sequence is 15 residues long. V was cut by 7 bases and J by 0 bases, with 13 bases left in between. Germline values: CDR1 SNHLY, CDR2 FYNNEI. The CDR3 loop reads CASIQETGSGNTIYF. CDR3 in DNA: TGTGCCAGCATCCAAGAGACAGGCTCTGGAAACACCATATATTTT.

This clone was seen a single time. This sequence joins TRBV25-1 and TRBJ1-2; D might be TRBD1 (5 bases). Trimming took off 5 bases at V and 4 bases at J, with 14 bases between the two ends. This CDR3 has 14 residues. CDR1 and CDR2 from the germline V gene are MGHDK and SYGVNS. CDR3 region: CASSSRGGTYGYTF. CDR3 nucleotides: TGTGCCAGCAGTTCCCGCGGGGGAACCTATGGCTACACCTTC.

The gene calls are TRBV6-1 and TRBJ1-5; no clear D. CDR1 is MNHNS and CDR2 is SASEGT in the germline V gene. V was pared by 1 base and J by 3 bases, with 4 bases between. The length of the CDR3 is 13 residues. The DNA of the CDR3 is TGTGCCAGCAGTGAAGTCCACAATCAGCCCCAGCATTTT. Its translation is CASSEVHNQPQHF.

The chain carries TRBV12-5 and TRBJ2-7, with 10 nucleotides matching TRBD2. Germline loops: CDR1 LGHNT, CDR2 FRNRAP. V lost 5 bases and J lost 9; bases outside the gene matches: 13. The CDR3 contains 15 residues. The CDR3 DNA reads TGTGCTAGTGGTCCAAGTACTAGCGGGGAAGGGGGGCAGTACTTC. Protein sequence: CASGPSTSGEGGQYF.

The chain recombines TRBV5-1 with TRBJ2-7; 8 nucleotides align to TRBD1. CDR3 length: 15 amino acids. The J segment lost 5 bases and the V segment lost 0 bases, leaving 7 bases of the junction unmatched. Germline lookup yields CDR1 SGHRS and CDR2 YFSETQ. The CDR3, as DNA: TGCGCCAGCAGCTTGGACTGGACAGGGAGTGACGAGCAGTACTTC. As protein: CASSLDWTGSDEQYF.

The rearrangement joins TRBV27 to TRBJ1-5; D gene unclear. CDR3 length: 15 residues. V lost 6 bases and J 0 bases, leaving 12 bases between the germline ends. Looked up from germline, CDR1 is MNHEY and CDR2 is SMNVEV (reference sequence). CDR3 protein: CASRVGGNSNQPQHF. CDR3 sequence (DNA): TGTGCCAGCAGGGTCGGCGGAAATAGCAATCAGCCCCAGCATTTT.

The chain uses TRBV29-1 and TRBJ1-1; no definite D call. CDR1 and CDR2 from the germline V gene are SQVTM and ANQGSEA. The germline V and J ends were trimmed by 3 bases and 7 bases, with 9 bases remaining between them. CDR3 length: 11 residues. CDR3 protein: CSVDEVSEAFF. The DNA for the CDR3 is TGCAGCGTTGATGAGGTCAGTGAAGCTTTCTTT.

The rearrangement links TRBV6-5 to TRBJ2-2, with TRBD1 matching 7 bases. CDR1 is MNHEY and CDR2 is SVGAGI in the germline V gene. This CDR3 spans 14 amino acids. Trimming cost V 4 bases and J 3 bases; bases outside gene matches: 2. Written as DNA, the CDR3 is TGTGCCAGCAGTTTAGACAGGGACACCGGGGAGCTGTTTTTT. This sequence encodes CASSLDRDTGELFF.

This chain connects TRBV12-3 or TRBV12-4 to TRBJ1-1; no reliable D call. This CDR3 is built from 13 residues. V was cut by 5 bases and J by 3 bases, with 10 bases left in between. CDR3 sequence (DNA): TGTGCCAGCAGTATGACATTGTACACTGAAGCTTTCTTT. It codes for CASSMTLYTEAFF.

The J gene is TRBJ2-5, the V gene TRBV21-1; TRBD1, the table's D call, was not compared with the DNA. TRBV21-1 is marked as a pseudogene. The CDR3 totals 15 residues. The CDR3 region has the DNA TGTGCCAGCAGCGGGACAGGGATGGTTGGAGAGACCCAGTACTTC. Protein sequence: CASSGTGMVGETQYF.

This clone was seen more than once but under ten times. The chain links TRBV28 to TRBJ2-1; TRBD1 might be the D (6 bases). Trimming cost V 6 bases and J 6 bases, with 9 bases left between them. Germline assignment: CDR1 MDHEN and CDR2 SYDVKM. This CDR3 spans 12 amino acids. CDR3 loop: CASSLGGNEQFF. The CDR3 DNA is TGTGCCAGCAGCCTAGGGGGCAATGAGCAGTTCTTC.

In this sample, this clone turned up once. The chain has TRBV5-1 and TRBJ1-5, with D uncertain. The V and J ends lost 0 bases and 4 bases respectively, with 5 bases between them. The CDR3 runs to 13 residues. Germline V gene data show CDR1 as SGHRS and CDR2 as YFSETQ. The DNA of the CDR3 is TGCGCCAGCAGCTTGGGGCCGAATCAGCCCCAGCATTTT. It encodes CASSLGPNQPQHF.

This clone was found once. This sequence joins TRBV6-6 and TRBJ1-1; D perhaps matches TRBD1 (5 bases). This CDR3 is 14 amino acids long. Trimming removed 2 bases from V and 6 bases from J, with 13 bases in between. Germline V CDR1 and CDR2: MNHNY, SVGAGI (reference sequence). CDR3 region: CASSYRRDLPEAFF. In DNA, the CDR3 is TGTGCCAGCAGTTACCGCAGGGATTTACCTGAAGCTTTCTTT.

V gene TRBV6-6 combines with J gene TRBJ2-7; TRBD1 matches 7 bases. Germline-derived CDR1 and CDR2 are MNHNY and SVGAGI (reference sequence). The CDR3 has 14 residues. Trimming cost V 4 bases and J 6 bases; bases outside gene matches: 9. CDR3 sequence: CASSFTGELGEQYF. DNA of the CDR3: TGTGCCAGCAGTTTCACAGGGGAATTAGGCGAGCAGTACTTC.

On this clone: The sample contains more than one DNA sequence encoding this CDR3. This chain uses TRBV18 with TRBJ1-1; D is perhaps TRBD1 (5 bases). Per the germline V gene, CDR1 is KGHSH and CDR2 is LQKENI. This CDR3 spans 15 amino acids. The ends were cut back, 2 bases at V and 3 bases at J, with 13 bases in the middle. The CDR3 here is CASSPGAGRHTEAFF. CDR3 in DNA: TGTGCCAGCTCACCAGGGGCGGGAAGGCACACTGAAGCTTTCTTT.

The genes are TRBV3-1 (or the pseudogene TRBV3-2) and TRBJ1-1; D is uncertain. The ends were cut back, 8 bases at V and 0 bases at J, with 7 bases in the middle. The CDR3 contains 12 residues. Germline V gives CDR1 LGHDT, CDR2 YNNKEL (reference sequence). In nucleotides, the CDR3 is TGTGCCAGCCGCAACTTGAACACTGAAGCTTTCTTT. As protein: CASRNLNTEAFF.

This clone was counted only a few times. This rearrangement joins TRBV6-1 to TRBJ1-5; possibly TRBD1 for D (6 bases). Germline V gives CDR1 MNHNS, CDR2 SASEGT. This CDR3 region has 16 residues. Trimming left V 3 bases short and J 2 bases short, with 14 bases between. This CDR3 is CASSDTGRGGNQPQHF. The CDR3 DNA reads as TGTGCCAGCAGTGATACTGGCAGGGGTGGCAATCAGCCCCAGCATTTT.